The present T cell receptor beta chain was sequenced within a study of blood T cell repertoires in COVID-19. Study as a whole: Material from acute and convalescent COVID-19 was sourced from the United States, Italy and Spain. T cells, B-cell-depleted T cells, or PBMCs provided the cDNA or gDNA that served as material.

Authors' methods: Nucleated cell number was recorded as an estimate derived from reference gene primer amplification. TCRdb's copy holds only in-frame clones and misses some; the assay was immunoSEQ multiplex PCR. The DNA was the basis for D and trimming; V, J and clone size are from that table. This table has 85,000 to 130,000 clones, over 80% appearing once. The CDR3 has 14 residues. Losses at the gene ends were 4 bases for V and 3 bases for J; bases not matched to a gene: 4. The germline V gene has CDR1 SGHRS and CDR2 YFSETQ. The TCR originated in a man in his forties or fifties with acute or convalescent COVID-19. The rearrangement joins TRBV5-1 to TRBJ2-1; TRBD2 aligns across 7 bases. Input material: peripheral blood. The CDR3: CASSRGLGYNEQFF. CDR3 bases: TGCGCCAGCAGCCGTGGACTAGGCTACAATGAGCAGTTCTTC.